One sample yielded the 24 T cell receptor beta chains listed below, sequenced in a study of T cells in Graves' hyperthyroidism and ophthalmopathy. The CDR3 regions of TCR beta were amplified from RNA transcripts. The study used the HTBI primer set for a first-round RT-PCR of the TCR CDR3. TCRdb independently ran MiXCR on the multiplex PCR reads; one entry per CDR3 protein. The repertoire holds roughly 740,000 distinct CDR3 sequences, with roughly 15% as singletons. Sample: blood. The receptor source for this set is a man aged 18 to 29 with Graves' hyperthyroidism.

The chain joins TRBV20-1 to TRBJ1-4; no clear D. CDR1 is DFQATT, CDR2 SNEGSKA, per germline (reference sequence). This CDR3 has 14 residues. V was shortened by 2 bases and J by 0 bases, with 7 bases between the two germline ends. As DNA, the CDR3 is TGCAGTGCTAGACGTGCGACAACTAATGAAAAACTGTTTTTT. Translated, it gives CSARRATTNEKLFF.

This clonotype showed up many times. This chain connects TRBV7-2 to TRBJ2-1; 7 nucleotides match TRBD1. Per the germline V gene, CDR1 is SGHTA and CDR2 is FQGNSA. This CDR3 has 15 residues. The V and J ends lost 5 bases and 9 bases, in that order; junction bases with no gene match: 13. DNA of the CDR3: TGTGCCAGCAGCCCCGTGAGGGTAGGGGGCGGTGAGCAGTTCTTC. It is translated as CASSPVRVGGGEQFF.

This clonotype has a count of ten or more. The V gene is TRBV30, the J gene TRBJ1-1; no clear D gene. Germline assignment: CDR1 GTSNPN and CDR2 SVGIG (reference sequence). The CDR3 extends over 14 amino acids. The V end was cut by 0 bases, the J end by 1 base, with 9 bases between. The chain's CDR3 is CAWSVWRANTEAFF. The DNA for the CDR3 is TGTGCCTGGAGTGTTTGGAGGGCGAACACTGAAGCTTTCTTT.

Only a few counts were recorded for this clonotype. CDR3 coding DNA: TGTGCCAGCAGCTTTACTCAGAATTACCGTGACTATGGCTACACCTTC. Protein: CASSFTQNYRDYGYTF. The J gene is TRBJ1-2, the V gene TRBV28; D not resolved. Between the trimmed V and J ends, which lost 6 bases and 3 bases, there was a span of 20 bases. This CDR3 is built from 16 residues. Per germline, CDR1 MDHEN and CDR2 SYDVKM.

The V call is TRBV12-3 or TRBV12-4, the J call TRBJ1-1, with D tentatively TRBD1 (5 bases). This CDR3 contains 14 residues. V was clipped by 5 bases and J by 1 base, with 11 bases between them. CDR3 in amino acids: CASSQGTKNTEAFF. DNA of the CDR3: TGTGCCAGCAGTCAGGGCACCAAGAACACTGAAGCTTTCTTT.

Ten or more counts support this clonotype. The chain carries TRBV28 and TRBJ2-7, with unresolved D. The CDR3 is 13 amino acids. V was shortened by 3 bases and J by 4 bases, with 10 bases between the two germline ends. Germline V CDR1 and CDR2: MDHEN, SYDVKM. The CDR3 coding sequence is TGTGCCAGCAGTTTTCATATGAAATACGAGCAGTACTTC. This translates into CASSFHMKYEQYF.

The chain uses TRBV6-5 and TRBJ1-1; D is perhaps TRBD1 (6 bases). CDR3 size: 14 residues. Germline V CDR1 and CDR2: MNHEY, SVGAGI. V was trimmed by 3 bases and J by 4 bases, leaving 12 bases between them. This CDR3 reads CASSYRGVFTEAFF. CDR3 nucleotides: TGTGCCAGCAGTTATAGGGGGGTTTTCACTGAAGCTTTCTTT.

This clonotype has a count of ten or more. The chain joins TRBV2 to TRBJ2-1; D not resolved. Germline lookup yields CDR1 SNHLY and CDR2 FYNNEI. Trimming cost V 8 bases and J 12 bases, with 14 bases left between them. The CDR3 loop spans 11 amino acids. The CDR3 spells CASPPKQTQFF. CDR3 DNA: TGTGCCAGCCCCCCTAAACAGACGCAGTTCTTC.

There are many counts of this clonotype. V and J are TRBV29-1 and TRBJ2-1, with 9 bases that match TRBD2. Losses at the gene ends were 7 bases for V and 2 bases for J; bases not matched to a gene: 12. Germline V gene lookup returns CDR1 SQVTM and CDR2 ANQGSEA. This CDR3 has 16 amino acids. CDR3 sequence reads: CSASHRREGPYNEQFF. The CDR3 DNA follows: TGCAGCGCGAGTCATAGGCGGGAGGGCCCCTACAATGAGCAGTTCTTC.

This clonotype was counted at least ten times. This chain connects TRBV28 to TRBJ2-7, with a possible D match to TRBD1 (6 bases). This CDR3 contains 14 residues. V lost 5 bases, J lost 3 bases, and 14 bases lay in between. Germline lookup yields CDR1 MDHEN and CDR2 SYDVKM. In DNA form, the CDR3 reads TGTGCCAGCAGTCCCCCGACAGGCGTCTACGAGCAGTACTTC. This translates into CASSPPTGVYEQYF.

This clonotype was counted ten times or more. This chain uses TRBV10-3 with TRBJ2-1; 14 positions match TRBD2. From germline, CDR1 is ENHRY and CDR2 SYGVKD. This CDR3 spans 15 amino acids. The junction had 4 bases not matched to a gene; V was cut back by 5 bases and J by 7 bases. CDR3 region: CAISPGTSGSNEQFF. CDR3 DNA sequence: TGTGCCATCAGTCCCGGGACTAGCGGGAGTAATGAGCAGTTCTTC.

The sample holds many counts of this clonotype. This chain links TRBV14 with TRBJ2-1; perhaps TRBD2 as D (6 bases). The CDR3 has 13 amino acids. Germline CDR1 reads SGHDN; CDR2 reads FVKESK. The germline V and J ends were trimmed by 0 bases and 9 bases, with 9 bases remaining between them. The CDR3 is CASSQDLGGEQFF. The DNA for the CDR3 is TGTGCCAGCAGCCAAGACTTGGGGGGTGAGCAGTTCTTC.

This chain connects TRBV7-9 to TRBJ2-5; TRBD2 is a possible D gene (7 bases). Per germline, CDR1 SEHNR and CDR2 FQNEAQ (reference sequence). The V end lost 3 bases, the J end lost 4 bases, and 15 bases lay between the germline ends. This CDR3 region has 15 residues. The CDR3 DNA follows: TGTGCCAGCAGCTTCCTGAGGGGGGGCCGAGAGACCCAGTACTTC. Translation gives CASSFLRGGRETQYF.

This clonotype was seen a handful of times. The CDR3 protein is CASSQDQGDEQYF. As DNA, the CDR3 is TGCGCCAGCAGCCAAGATCAGGGGGACGAGCAGTACTTC. J is TRBJ2-7 and V is TRBV4-1, with 7 bases identical to TRBD1. Germline assignment: CDR1 MGHRA and CDR2 YSYEKL. This CDR3 spans 13 amino acids. After removal of 0 bases from V and 5 bases from J, the junction contained 1 base not matched to a gene.

DNA for the CDR3: TGTGCCAGCAGCCGTAGTTCCGGGTCTTCTAATTCACCCCTCCACTTT. This encodes CASSRSSGSSNSPLHF. The V call is TRBV4-2, the J call TRBJ1-6; D is unresolved. Germline V gives CDR1 LGHNA, CDR2 YNFKEQ. The CDR3 consists of 16 residues. Trimming took 4 bases from V and 6 from J, leaving 16 bases between them.

This clonotype occurred once. The V gene is TRBV30, the J gene TRBJ1-2; no clear D. V lost 3 bases, J lost 1 base, and 9 bases lay in between. CDR1 is GTSNPN and CDR2 is SVGIG in the germline V gene (reference sequence). The CDR3 runs 13 residues. CDR3 amino acids: CAWSETDNYGYTF. DNA for the CDR3: TGTGCCTGGAGCGAAACAGATAACTATGGCTACACCTTC.

This clonotype was detected ten times or more. The chain employs TRBV20-1 and TRBJ2-1; maybe TRBD2 (6 bases). Germline CDR1 reads DFQATT; CDR2 reads SNEGSKA (reference sequence). The CDR3 consists of 15 residues. V was shortened by 5 bases and J by 4 bases, with 18 bases between the two germline ends. The DNA for the CDR3 is TGCAGTGCTTCCAAAGCGGGTCCCCGTTACAATGAGCAGTTCTTC. It yields the protein CSASKAGPRYNEQFF.

V is TRBV27 and J is TRBJ1-1, with unresolved D. V lost 7 bases and J lost 0, with 9 bases in between. From germline, CDR1 is MNHEY and CDR2 SMNVEV (reference sequence). This CDR3 contains 13 residues. CDR3 coding DNA: TGTGCCAGCAAGCTCAGTTTGAACACTGAAGCTTTCTTT. Residues: CASKLSLNTEAFF.

This clonotype appeared a few times. The chain is built from TRBV6-1 and TRBJ2-5, with TRBD1 as a possible D gene (5 bases). With 5 bases removed from V and 9 bases from J, the gap between germline ends came to 10 bases. CDR1 and CDR2 (germline): MNHNS, SASEGT. This CDR3 contains 11 residues. For the CDR3, the DNA is TGTGCCAGCAGTCCCGCAGGGTCCCAGTACTTC. Its translation is CASSPAGSQYF.

This clonotype has just one count. The J gene is TRBJ1-6, the V gene TRBV19; TRBD1 agrees at 8 bases. The J segment lost 9 bases and the V segment lost 3 bases, leaving 4 bases of the junction unmatched. The CDR3 totals 14 residues. Germline values: CDR1 LNHDA, CDR2 SQIVND (reference sequence). The CDR3 DNA reads as TGTGCCAGTAGTATCAGGGGGCGCGGTTCACCCCTCCACTTT. Translating it yields CASSIRGRGSPLHF.

This clonotype came up a few times. V gene TRBV27 combines with J gene TRBJ2-7, with D perhaps being TRBD1 or TRBD2 (7 bases each). There are 15 residues in the CDR3. Germline loops: CDR1 MNHEY, CDR2 SMNVEV (reference sequence). V was cut by 4 bases and J by 7 bases, with 20 bases left in between. The DNA for the CDR3 is TGTGCCAGCAGTTCACAAATCCCAGGGGGGGGGGAGCAGTACTTC. Amino acids: CASSSQIPGGGEQYF.

This clonotype was recorded a few times. A much more abundant neighbour one base away suggests this may be a read error. The CDR3 bases are TGTGCCAACAGCGCATCTCCGGGGGCTATGGGGACCCAGTACTTC. Translating it yields CANSASPGAMGTQYF. The chain combines TRBV6-1 with TRBJ2-5; D possibly matches TRBD1 or TRBD2 (6 bases each). This CDR3 has 15 amino acids. Trimming left V 10 bases short and J 7 bases short, with 25 bases between. In germline, CDR1 is MNHNS, CDR2 SASEGT.

This clonotype was recorded a few times. The chain uses TRBV11-2 and TRBJ2-7; 7 bases agree with TRBD1. The CDR3 is made up of 17 amino acids. Germline loops: CDR1 SGHAT, CDR2 FQNNGV. With 1 base clipped from V and 2 bases from J, the junction kept 11 bases outside the gene matches. CDR3 sequence reads: CASSLGLGQVGPYEQYF. For the CDR3, the DNA is TGTGCCAGCAGCTTAGGCCTCGGACAGGTTGGGCCCTACGAGCAGTACTTC.

This chain connects TRBV19 to TRBJ1-1; the D is unclear. The CDR3 totals 16 residues. V gave up 0 bases and J gave up 0 bases, with 11 bases separating them. In germline, CDR1 is LNHDA, CDR2 SQIVND (reference sequence). This chain's CDR3 is CASSIDPPPVNTEAFF. In DNA, the CDR3 is TGTGCCAGTAGTATAGATCCTCCCCCGGTGAACACTGAAGCTTTCTTT.